The present T cell receptor (beta chain) was sequenced within a study of STAT5B mutations in CD4+ large granular lymphocyte leukemia. In the study overall: The CDR3 'QG' motif was associated with a particular HLA allele among healthy donors.

Per the original data handling: A productive frequency of 2.59 x 10-5 was the lowest detectable. Profiled with immunoSEQ multiplex PCR; TCRdb holds only in-frame clones, not every one. The V and J calls and clone size are taken from that table; D and trimming were inferred from the DNA. This table has some 30,000 clones, just under 75% appearing once. The CDR3 loop spans 16 amino acids. With 3 bases removed from V and 5 bases from J, the gap between germline ends came to 19 bases. In germline, CDR1 is MGHDK, CDR2 SYGVNS. Details on this clone: Its cognate antigen is unknown.

Findings and caveats of the study: No patients shared main leukemic clonotypes, though about 26% appeared at low frequency elsewhere. Top patient clones used TRBV06 genes more often: 8/27 versus 2/35 in controls.

This TCR was recovered from a human donor in good health. The chain recombines TRBV25-1 with TRBJ2-5, with D tentatively TRBD2 (5 bases). The sample was CD4+ T cells from blood buffy coats. CDR3 sequence (DNA): TGTGCCAGCAGTGACGGGAATAGTGGATTTATGGAGACCCAGTACTTC. Translating gives CASSDGNSGFMETQYF. The variable domain in full, with the rest retrieved from reference TRBV25-1 and TRBJ2-5, is EADIYQTPRYLVIGTGKKITLECSQTMGHDKMYWYQQDPGMELHLIHYSYGVNSTEKGDLSSESTVSRIRTEHFPLTLESARPSHTSQYLCASSDGNSGFMETQYFGPGTRLLVL.